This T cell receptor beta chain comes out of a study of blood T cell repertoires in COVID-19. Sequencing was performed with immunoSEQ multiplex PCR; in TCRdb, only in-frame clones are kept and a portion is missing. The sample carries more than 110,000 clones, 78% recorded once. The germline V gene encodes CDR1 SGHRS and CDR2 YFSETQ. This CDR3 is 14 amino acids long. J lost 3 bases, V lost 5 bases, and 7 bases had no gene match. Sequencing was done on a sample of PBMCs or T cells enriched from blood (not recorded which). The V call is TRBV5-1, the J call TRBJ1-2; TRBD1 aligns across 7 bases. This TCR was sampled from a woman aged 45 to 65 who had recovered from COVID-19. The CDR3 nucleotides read TGCGCCAGCAGGGCAGGGGGTCAGGACTATGGCTACACCTTC. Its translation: CASRAGGQDYGYTF. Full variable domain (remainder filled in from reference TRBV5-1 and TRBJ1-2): KAGVTQTPRYLIKTRGQQVTLSCSPISGHRSVSWYQQTPGQGLQFLFEYFSETQRNKGNFPGRFSGRQFSNSRSEMNVSTLELGDSALYLCASRAGGQDYGYTFGSGTRLTVV.